This T cell receptor (beta chain) was sequenced for a study of somatic mutations in cytotoxic T cells in rheumatoid arthritis. Clones were sequenced by immunoSEQ multiplex PCR, and TCRdb holds only the in-frame ones, with some missing. The sample contains about 15,000 clones, just under 80% of which appear only once. The sample consisted of CD8+ T cells sorted from blood. The TCR originated in an adult with rheumatoid arthritis.

The CDR3 reads CASSSPGQGPTNEKLFF. In DNA form, the CDR3 reads TGTGCCAGCAGCTCCCCGGGACAGGGACCCACTAATGAAAAACTGTTTTTT. This chain joins TRBV7-9 and TRBJ1-4; 9 nucleotides line up with TRBD1. This CDR3 region has 17 residues. Per germline, CDR1 SEHNR and CDR2 FQNEAQ (reference sequence). The J segment lost 2 bases and the V segment lost 4 bases, leaving 8 bases of the junction unmatched. The full variable domain, with the rest looked up from reference TRBV7-9 and TRBJ1-4, is DTGVSQNPRHKITKRGQNVTFRCDPISEHNRLYWYRQTLGQGPEFLTYFQNEAQLEKSRLLSDRFSAERPKGSFSTLEIQRTEQGDSAMYLCASSSPGQGPTNEKLFFGSGTQLSVL.